Listed below are T cell receptor beta chains from one sample, sequenced in a study of blood T cell repertoires in COVID-19. Profiled with immunoSEQ multiplex PCR; TCRdb holds only in-frame clones, not every one. The repertoire has about 120,000 clones, around four fifths of them found once; the top ten carry 2% to 2.5%. Sequencing used peripheral blood. Receptor source: a man aged 25-45 years with acute or convalescent COVID-19. Both conserved end residues are part of each CDR3. The D gene is left open where the match is weak. The listing skips clone size in some rows; elsewhere it reads once, few, many or a size class.

clone_size d_call j_call v_call cdr3_aa cdr3_nt
- - TRBJ2-7 TRBV6-5 CASSPSPGTLYEQYF TGTGCCAGCAGTCCCTCCCCGGGAACTTTATACGAGCAGTACTTC
- TRBD1 TRBJ1-1 TRBV25-1 CASSEATGGKTEAFF TGTGCCAGCAGTGAAGCAACAGGGGGCAAGACTGAAGCTTTCTTT
- - TRBJ1-3 TRBV2 CASTANTIYF TGTGCCAGCACCGCGAACACCATATATTTT
- TRBD2 TRBJ2-1 TRBV7-9 CASSLASGWISSYNEQFF TGTGCCAGCAGCTTAGCTAGCGGGTGGATTAGCTCCTACAATGAGCAGTTCTTC
- TRBD2 TRBJ2-7 TRBV5-1 CASSWTSGGAEQYF TGCGCCAGCAGCTGGACTAGCGGGGGCGCCGAGCAGTACTTC
- TRBD2 TRBJ2-2 TRBV9 CASSPHSGTSENTGELFF TGTGCCAGCAGCCCCCACTCCGGGACTAGCGAGAACACCGGGGAGCTGTTTTTT
- - TRBJ1-2 TRBV27 CASRRGGSTPNYGYTF TGTGCCAGCAGAAGGGGCGGATCTACCCCTAACTATGGCTACACCTTC
- TRBD1 TRBJ2-3 TRBV7-8 CASSLVGTVTDTQYF TGTGCCAGCAGCTTAGTAGGGACAGTCACAGATACGCAGTATTTT
- - TRBJ1-4 TRBV5-8 CASSLDVRVGEKLFF TGTGCCAGCAGCTTGGACGTCAGGGTTGGTGAAAAACTGTTTTTT
- - TRBJ2-2 TRBV6-5 CASRKQVNTGELFF TGTGCCAGCAGAAAGCAGGTGAACACCGGGGAGCTGTTTTTT
- TRBD2 TRBJ2-3 TRBV7-3 CASSLIAGGYTDTQYF TGTGCCAGCAGCTTAATAGCGGGGGGCTACACAGATACGCAGTATTTT
- TRBD2 TRBJ2-1 TRBV10-3 CAISESGLAEHNEQFF TGTGCCATCAGTGAGTCGGGACTAGCGGAGCACAATGAGCAGTTCTTC
- - TRBJ1-6 TRBV30 CAWSVGRSSYNSPLHF TGTGCCTGGAGCGTAGGTCGGAGCTCCTATAATTCACCCCTCCACTTT
- - TRBJ2-7 TRBV4-3 CASSQDLQGEWYEQYF TGCGCCAGCAGCCAAGACCTACAGGGTGAATGGTACGAGCAGTACTTC
few - TRBJ2-7 TRBV19 CASSKISGREAYEQYF TGTGCCAGTAGTAAAATATCCGGCAGGGAAGCGTACGAGCAGTACTTC
- - TRBJ1-2 TRBV29-1 CSVVAGYGYTF TGCAGCGTTGTAGCTGGCTATGGCTACACCTTC
- TRBD1 TRBJ1-2 TRBV27 CASSLGGGTGYYGYTF TGTGCCAGCAGTTTAGGGGGTGGGACAGGGTACTATGGCTACACCTTC
- - TRBJ1-1 TRBV3-1/TRBV3-2 CASSQTGRTEAFF TGTGCCAGCAGCCAGACGGGGAGGACTGAAGCTTTCTTT
once TRBD2 TRBJ2-3 TRBV3-1/TRBV3-2 CASSPVQRGPTDTQYF TGTGCCAGCAGCCCAGTCCAGCGGGGGCCCACAGATACGCAGTATTTT
- - TRBJ2-1 TRBV7-3 CASSLYRVNEQFF TGTGCCAGCAGCTTATATCGCGTCAATGAGCAGTTCTTC
- TRBD1 TRBJ1-6 TRBV19 CASSTPTGGSSPLHF TGTGCCAGTAGTACGCCGACAGGGGGGAGCTCACCCCTCCACTTT
- TRBD1 TRBJ2-2 TRBV5-8 CASSPGQGTGELFF TGTGCCAGCAGCCCGGGACAGGGAACCGGGGAGCTGTTTTTT
- - TRBJ1-4 TRBV27 CASSLSHPGSNEKLFF TGTGCCAGCAGTTTATCTCATCCGGGGTCTAATGAAAAACTGTTTTTT
- - TRBJ2-7 TRBV4-1 CASSLWSEGREQYF TGCGCCAGCAGCCTATGGAGCGAGGGGAGGGAGCAGTACTTC
- TRBD2 TRBJ2-5 TRBV10-3 CAISPAGGPGETQYF TGTGCCATCAGCCCAGCGGGAGGGCCGGGAGAGACCCAGTACTTC
- - TRBJ1-6 TRBV3-1/TRBV3-2 CASSQDVKGSGGLSSYNSPLHF TGTGCCAGCAGCCAAGACGTAAAGGGATCGGGGGGCCTGAGCTCCTATAATTCACCCCTCCACTTT
once - TRBJ2-7 TRBV15 CATSRDNSYEQYF TGTGCCACCAGCAGAGACAACTCCTACGAGCAGTACTTC
- - TRBJ2-2 TRBV5-1 CASSLVTTTGELFF TGCGCCAGCAGCTTGGTTACAACCACCGGGGAGCTGTTTTTT
- - TRBJ2-1 TRBV10-3 CAISGNRGADNEQFF TGTGCCATCAGTGGCAACCGCGGCGCAGACAATGAGCAGTTCTTC
- - TRBJ2-1 TRBV28 CASARGEQFF TGTGCCAGCGCTCGGGGTGAGCAGTTCTTC
- - TRBJ2-1 TRBV19 CASSLDVAGSYNEQFF TGTGCCAGTAGTCTTGATGTGGCTGGCTCCTACAATGAGCAGTTCTTC
- TRBD2 TRBJ2-3 TRBV19 CASSMGLEGDTQYF TGTGCCAGTAGTATGGGACTAGAGGGAGATACGCAGTATTTT
- - TRBJ1-2 TRBV6-5 CASTQGLGQGYTF TGTGCCAGCACCCAGGGACTCGGGCAGGGCTACACCTTC
- - TRBJ1-3 TRBV27 CASRLDWSSGNTIYF TGTGCCAGCAGGCTGGACTGGAGCTCTGGAAACACCATATATTTT
- TRBD1 TRBJ1-2 TRBV4-2 CASSQAGQGFGYTF TGTGCCAGCAGTCAGGCGGGACAGGGATTTGGCTACACCTTC
few - TRBJ1-3 TRBV3-1/TRBV3-2 CASSPVSSGNTIYF TGTGCCAGCAGCCCCGTGAGCTCTGGAAACACCATATATTTT
- TRBD1 TRBJ2-1 TRBV7-8 CASSLDPGGNEQFF TGTGCCAGCAGCTTAGACCCAGGGGGCAATGAGCAGTTCTTC
few - TRBJ2-1 TRBV9 CASSTQARWDEQFF TGTGCCAGCAGTACCCAGGCGCGTTGGGATGAGCAGTTCTTC
- TRBD1 TRBJ2-1 TRBV12-3/TRBV12-4 CASSLTGNEQFF TGTGCCAGCAGTTTGACAGGGAATGAGCAGTTCTTC
- TRBD1 TRBJ1-5 TRBV30 CAWSGVRQGADQPQHF TGTGCCTGGAGTGGGGTGCGGCAGGGGGCCGATCAGCCCCAGCATTTT
- - TRBJ1-1 TRBV5-4 CASSLGGRVNTEAFF TGTGCCAGCAGCTTGGGAGGGAGGGTGAACACTGAAGCTTTCTTT
- - TRBJ1-5 TRBV7-2 CASSARQSNQPQHF TGTGCCAGCAGCGCGAGACAGAGCAATCAGCCCCAGCATTTT
- - TRBJ1-2 TRBV30 CAGGLYYGYTF TGTGCCGGCGGACTGTACTATGGCTACACCTTC
- - TRBJ2-3 TRBV5-6 CASSLVSSGTDTQYF TGTGCCAGCAGCTTGGTTTCTAGCGGCACAGATACGCAGTATTTT
- - TRBJ2-1 TRBV27 CASSPRGPSSYNEQFF TGTGCCAGCAGTCCCAGGGGCCCCAGCTCCTACAATGAGCAGTTCTTC
- - TRBJ1-1 TRBV4-1 CASSHGTSAEAFF TGCGCCAGCAGCCACGGGACTTCTGCTGAAGCTTTCTTT
- TRBD1 TRBJ1-1 TRBV19 CASHGQATEAFF TGTGCCAGTCACGGACAGGCCACTGAAGCTTTCTTT
- - TRBJ2-1 TRBV5-1 CASSLTPFVGGGNEQFF TGCGCCAGCAGCTTGACCCCTTTTGTGGGAGGGGGCAATGAGCAGTTCTTC
- - TRBJ2-2 TRBV5-4 CASSPRRGNTGELFF TGTGCCAGCAGCCCCCGGCGGGGGAACACCGGGGAGCTGTTTTTT
- TRBD1 TRBJ2-2 TRBV7-2 CASSLGPGQGETGELFF TGTGCCAGCAGCTTAGGACCGGGACAGGGGGAAACCGGGGAGCTGTTTTTT
- - TRBJ1-3 TRBV6-5 CASRFLSGNTIYF TGTGCCAGCAGGTTCCTCTCTGGAAACACCATATATTTT
- - TRBJ2-5 TRBV9 CASRSPRQETQYF TGTGCCAGCCGTAGCCCTCGCCAAGAGACCCAGTACTTC
- - TRBJ1-1 TRBV13 CASSLGGEGERVAFF TGTGCCAGCAGCTTAGGAGGGGAGGGGGAGCGTGTGGCTTTCTTT
- - TRBJ2-1 TRBV6-5 CASSFSQTPYNEQFF TGTGCCAGCAGCTTTAGCCAGACCCCGTACAATGAGCAGTTCTTC
- - TRBJ1-1 TRBV5-4 CASSLGGREMNTEAFF TGTGCCAGCAGCTTGGGGGGACGGGAGATGAACACTGAAGCTTTCTTT
- TRBD1 TRBJ1-2 TRBV5-6 CASSPGTANLHYGYTF TGTGCCAGCAGCCCCGGGACAGCAAACCTCCACTATGGCTACACCTTC
- - TRBJ1-6 TRBV6-5 CASSKTGAENSPLHF TGTGCCAGCAGTAAAACAGGAGCCGAAAATTCACCCCTCCACTTT